The TCR beta chain described here comes from a study of glioma-infiltrating T cells. General observations from the study: Above-expected tissue-blood divergence occurred in all gliomas, most in low-grade ones. CDR3 overlap between tissue and blood was very small.

TCR alpha and beta CDR3 regions were amplified from RNA using iRepertoire nested multiplex PCR. For one-step reverse transcription and amplification, roughly 100-400 ng of tissue mRNA or PBMC total RNA was used. TCRdb independently ran MiXCR on the multiplex PCR reads; one entry per CDR3 protein. The sample carries tens of thousands of distinct CDR3 sequences, 20% to 25% recorded once. Germline values: CDR1 ENHRY, CDR2 SYGVKD. Between the trimmed V and J ends, which lost 0 bases and 6 bases, there was a span of 10 bases. CDR3 length equals 14 residues. This clonotype was recorded many times. What it recognizes is unknown.

The genes are TRBV10-3 and TRBJ2-3, with D possibly being TRBD1 (5 bases). The TCR originated in a human donor with low-grade glioma or glioblastoma, undergoing nonglioma brain surgery, or in good health (not recorded which). Material: glioma tissue, nonneoplastic brain tissue, or PBMCs (not recorded which). The CDR3 here is CAISESAGWDTQYF. CDR3 sequence (DNA): TGTGCCATCAGTGAGTCGGCAGGGTGGGATACGCAGTATTTT.